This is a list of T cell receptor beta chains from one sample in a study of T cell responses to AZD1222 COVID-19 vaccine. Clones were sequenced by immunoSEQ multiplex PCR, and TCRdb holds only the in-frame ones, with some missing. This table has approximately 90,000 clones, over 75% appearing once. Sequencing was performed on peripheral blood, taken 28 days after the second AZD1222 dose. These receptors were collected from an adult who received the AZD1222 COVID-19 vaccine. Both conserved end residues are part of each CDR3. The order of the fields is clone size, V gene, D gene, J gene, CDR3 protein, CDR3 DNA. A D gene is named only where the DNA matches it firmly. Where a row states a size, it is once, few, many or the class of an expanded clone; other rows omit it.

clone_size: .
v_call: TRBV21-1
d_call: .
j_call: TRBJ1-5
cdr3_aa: CASSTNPPGPQPQHF
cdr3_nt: TGTGCCAGCAGCACAAACCCCCCAGGGCCCCAGCCCCAGCATTTT

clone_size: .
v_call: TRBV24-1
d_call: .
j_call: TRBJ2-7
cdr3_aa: CATSEGLWSEQYF
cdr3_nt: TGTGCCACCTCGGAGGGCCTCTGGTCCGAGCAGTACTTC

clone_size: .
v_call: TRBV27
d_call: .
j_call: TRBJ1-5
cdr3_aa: CASSSVYYRDGNQPQHF
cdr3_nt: TGTGCCAGCAGTTCAGTGTACTATAGGGATGGCAATCAGCCCCAGCATTTT

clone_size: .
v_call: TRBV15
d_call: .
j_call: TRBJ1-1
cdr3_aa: CATSRVEGNTEAFF
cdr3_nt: TGTGCCACCAGCAGAGTGGAAGGGAACACTGAAGCTTTCTTT

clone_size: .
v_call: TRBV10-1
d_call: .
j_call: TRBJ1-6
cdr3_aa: CASSESGGSYNSPLHF
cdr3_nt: TGCGCCAGCAGTGAGTCAGGGGGCTCCTATAATTCACCCCTCCACTTT

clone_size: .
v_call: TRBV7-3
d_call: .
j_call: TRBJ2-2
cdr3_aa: CASSLGQTTGELFF
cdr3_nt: TGTGCCAGCAGCTTAGGGCAGACTACCGGGGAGCTGTTTTTT

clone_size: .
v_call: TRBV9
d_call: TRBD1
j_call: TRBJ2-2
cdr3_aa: CASSPREGQGTRELFF
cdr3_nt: TGTGCCAGCAGCCCCCGGGAGGGACAGGGGACCCGGGAGCTGTTTTTT

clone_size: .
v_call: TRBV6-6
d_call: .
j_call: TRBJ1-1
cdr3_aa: CASSYSKHMNTEAFF
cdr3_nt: TGTGCCAGCAGTTACTCGAAACATATGAACACTGAAGCTTTCTTT

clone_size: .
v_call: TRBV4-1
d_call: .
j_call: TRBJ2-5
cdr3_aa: CASSLTNVEGRVTQYF
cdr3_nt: TGCGCCAGCAGTCTCACGAACGTAGAGGGACGGGTGACCCAGTACTTC

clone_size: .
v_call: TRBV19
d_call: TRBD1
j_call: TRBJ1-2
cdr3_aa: CASSIDIGTGRGYTF
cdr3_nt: TGTGCCAGTAGTATAGATATTGGGACAGGGCGAGGCTACACCTTC

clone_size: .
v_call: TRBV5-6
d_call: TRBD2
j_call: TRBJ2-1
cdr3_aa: CASSRERGGRGYTQFF
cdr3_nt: TGTGCCAGCAGTCGGGAGCGGGGGGGCCGGGGTTATACGCAGTTCTTC

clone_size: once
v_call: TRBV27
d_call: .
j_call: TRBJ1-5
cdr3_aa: CASREGGLSNQPQHF
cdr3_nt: TGTGCCAGCAGGGAGGGGGGCCTAAGCAATCAGCCCCAGCATTTT

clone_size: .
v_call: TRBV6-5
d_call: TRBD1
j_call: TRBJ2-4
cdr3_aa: CASSDRALAKNIQYF
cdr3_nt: TGTGCCAGCAGCGACAGGGCGCTAGCCAAAAACATTCAGTACTTC